The present T cell receptor beta chain was sequenced within a study of cytomegalovirus exposure and HLA in healthy donors. Broader study findings: Most sequenced TCRs were rare (though some public TCRs occurred in many donors). An analysis that came later showed most CMV-associated TCR beta chains appearing HLA-restricted. The study reported that TCR beta sequences accurately predicted HLA-A and HLA-B alleles in most subjects.

This PCR relied on a set of 60 Vbeta primers and 13 Jbeta primers. Per the original data handling: In a later analysis, the count reached about 82 million unique TCR beta chains, with around 10 million shared. Some clones are missing from TCRdb's copy, which holds only in-frame ones; the method was immunoSEQ multiplex PCR. V and J calls and clone size are those listed in that table; D and trimming were worked out from the DNA. The top ten clones hold around 0.89% of a sample with about 170,000 clones, over 60% of them seen once. About this clone itself: Its specificity is unknown.

Sequenced sample: PBMCs. This TCR came from a woman in her 50s in good health and CMV-seropositive.

CDR3 coding DNA: TGTGCCAGCAGTTACTCCGGCAGGGGCTGGGACGAGCAGTACTTC. This gives the protein CASSYSGRGWDEQYF. This rearrangement joins TRBV6-5 to TRBJ2-7, with D possibly being TRBD1 (6 bases). Per the germline V gene, CDR1 is MNHEY and CDR2 is SVGAGI. The V end lost 0 bases, the J end lost 5 bases, and 14 bases lay between the germline ends. This CDR3 has 15 residues.